This TCR beta chain was sequenced during a study of blood T cell repertoires in COVID-19. Background on the study: PBMCs, B-cell-depleted T cells, or T cells were the source of the cDNA or gDNA that made up the material.

The germline V and J ends were trimmed by 4 bases and 2 bases, with 17 bases remaining between them. This CDR3 spans 16 amino acids. CDR1 SGHKS and CDR2 YYEKEE come from the germline V gene (reference sequence). The study drew participants aged about 18 to 89 years from some 25 US areas. Recovered participants had two consecutive negative NP/OP PCR tests, healthcare professional clearance, or symptom resolution. As processed by the authors: Estimated nucleated cell counts came from reference gene primer amplification. Assay used: immunoSEQ multiplex PCR; TCRdb lists only in-frame clones, some missing. Clonal size and the V and J genes are those of that table, whereas D and trimming came from the DNA. Of some 200,000 clones in the sample, about 88% were seen once.

Input material: PBMCs or T cells enriched from blood (not recorded which). This chain uses TRBV5-5 with TRBJ2-3, with D maybe TRBD2 (5 bases). The TCR sequence derives from a young woman who had recovered from COVID-19. Here the CDR3 DNA reads TGTGCCAGCAGCCCCCCGGTTATGGGAGACACAGATACGCAGTATTTT. Translation gives CASSPPVMGDTDTQYF.